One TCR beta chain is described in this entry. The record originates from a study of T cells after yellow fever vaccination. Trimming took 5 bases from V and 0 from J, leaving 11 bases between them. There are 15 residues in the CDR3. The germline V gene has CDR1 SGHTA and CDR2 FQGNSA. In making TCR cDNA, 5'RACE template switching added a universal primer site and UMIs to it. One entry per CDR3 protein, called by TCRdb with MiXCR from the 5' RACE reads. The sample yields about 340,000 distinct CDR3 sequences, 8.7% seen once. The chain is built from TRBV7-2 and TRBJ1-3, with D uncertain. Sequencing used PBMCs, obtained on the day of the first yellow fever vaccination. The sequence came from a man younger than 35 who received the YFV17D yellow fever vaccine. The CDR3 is CASSRRTGSGNTIYF. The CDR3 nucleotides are TGTGCCAGCAGCCGTCGGACGGGCTCTGGAAACACCATATATTTT.